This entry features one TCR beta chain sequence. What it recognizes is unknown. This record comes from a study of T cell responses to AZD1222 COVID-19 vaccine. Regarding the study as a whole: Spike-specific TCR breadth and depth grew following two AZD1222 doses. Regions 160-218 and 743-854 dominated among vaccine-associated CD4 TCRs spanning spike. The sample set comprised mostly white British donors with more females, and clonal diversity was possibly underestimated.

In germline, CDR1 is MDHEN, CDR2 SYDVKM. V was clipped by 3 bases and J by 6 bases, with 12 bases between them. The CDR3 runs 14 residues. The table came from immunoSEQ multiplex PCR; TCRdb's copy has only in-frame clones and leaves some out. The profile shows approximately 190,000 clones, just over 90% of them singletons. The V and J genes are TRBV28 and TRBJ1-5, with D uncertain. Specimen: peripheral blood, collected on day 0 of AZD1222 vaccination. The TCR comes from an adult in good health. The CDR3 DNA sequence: TGTGCCAGCAGTTTGCGGGGTATACCTCAGCCCCAGCATTTT. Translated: CASSLRGIPQPQHF. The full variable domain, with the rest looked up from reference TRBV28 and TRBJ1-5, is DVKVTQSSRYLVKRTGEKVFLECVQDMDHENMFWYRQDPGLGLRLIYFSYDVKMKEKGDIPEGYSVSREKKERFSLILESASTNQTSMYLCASSLRGIPQPQHFGDGTRLSIL.